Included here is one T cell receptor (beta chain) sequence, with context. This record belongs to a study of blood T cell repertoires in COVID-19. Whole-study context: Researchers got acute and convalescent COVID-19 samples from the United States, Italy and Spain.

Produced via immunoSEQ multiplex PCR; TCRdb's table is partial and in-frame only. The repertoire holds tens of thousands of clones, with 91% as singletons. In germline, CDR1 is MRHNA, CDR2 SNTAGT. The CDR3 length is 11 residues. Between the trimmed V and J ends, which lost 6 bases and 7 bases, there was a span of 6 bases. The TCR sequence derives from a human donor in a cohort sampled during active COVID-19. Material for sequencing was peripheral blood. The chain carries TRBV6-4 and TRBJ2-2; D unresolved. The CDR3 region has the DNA TGTGCCAGCAGGCGAGGCGGGGAGCTGTTTTTT. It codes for CASRRGGELFF.